This TCR beta chain was recovered during a study of T cell changes during pregnancy in multiple sclerosis. Per germline, CDR1 MNHNY and CDR2 SVGAGI (reference sequence). V lost 6 bases, J lost 4 bases, and 18 bases lay in between. The CDR3 totals 15 residues. Data came from immunoSEQ multiplex PCR; TCRdb stores just in-frame clones and leaves some out. Of approximately 87,000 clones in the sample, around nine tenths are singletons; the top ten hold 0.45% to 0.55%. In its sample, this clone was seen a few times. The sequences come from CD4+ T cells from peripheral blood mononuclear cells, collected in the second trimester of pregnancy. This clonotype was obtained from a female donor with multiple sclerosis, enrolled in a pregnancy study. This sequence joins TRBV6-6 and TRBJ1-2; D perhaps matches TRBD1 (5 bases). This chain's CDR3 is CASRPPGGWSYGYTF. The CDR3 region has the DNA TGTGCCAGCAGGCCCCCCGGGGGGTGGTCCTATGGCTACACCTTC.